This passage covers 6 T cell receptor beta chains from one sample sequenced in a study of tumor-infiltrating lymphocytes in primary liver carcinoma. The template, approximately 500 ng total RNA, yielded TCR beta cDNA made with a constant-region primer. Slightly modified ARM-PCR served as the procedure for the TCR beta libraries. These libraries came from three rounds of nested multiplex PCR. TRBV1-TRBV30 forward and Cbeta reverse primers drove the first two roughly 10-cycle rounds. One entry per CDR3 protein, called by TCRdb with MiXCR from the multiplex PCR reads. The sample gives around 88,000 distinct CDR3 sequences, 68% of which show up once; around 27% is in the top ten. Investigators took RNA and DNA out together from about 20-30 mg of unsorted bulk tissue. Material: tumor-adjacent normal liver tissue. Receptors were obtained from a man in his forties with primary liver carcinoma and hepatitis B virus infection.

The rearrangement links TRBV28 to TRBJ2-3; 8 bases match TRBD1. Per the germline V gene, CDR1 is MDHEN and CDR2 is SYDVKM. This CDR3 spans 17 amino acids. V gave up 4 bases and J gave up 3 bases; unmatched junction bases: 12. CDR3 residues: CASSSRRNGQGTDTQYF. The CDR3 nucleotides read TGTGCCAGCAGTTCGAGGCGGAACGGACAGGGTACAGATACGCAGTATTTT.

The table lists this clonotype with many counts. The J gene is TRBJ2-7, the V gene TRBV6-5; the D gene is possibly TRBD2 (6 bases). Between the trimmed V and J ends, which lost 7 bases and 4 bases, there was a span of 17 bases. This CDR3 has 14 residues. Per the germline V gene, CDR1 is MNHEY and CDR2 is SVGAGI. DNA of the CDR3: TGTGCCAGCAAACGGGAGAACCGGGGGTACGAGCAGTACTTC. It is translated as CASKRENRGYEQYF.

This clonotype was seen a handful of times. At one boundary the junction diverges from the germline segment, which might be a read error. This chain uses TRBV11-1 with TRBJ2-5; D possibly corresponds to TRBD2 (5 bases). This CDR3 contains 19 residues. The germline CDR1 and CDR2 sequences are SGHAT and FQDESV (reference sequence). CDR3 sequence reads: CARSPPPEVWKDFQETQYF. The CDR3 coding sequence is TGTGCCCGCAGCCCGCCCCCGGAGGTCTGGAAGGACTTCCAAGAGACCCAGTATTTC. Drawing the rest from reference TRBV11-1 and TRBJ2-5, the complete variable domain is EAEVAQSPRYKITEKSQAVAFWCDPISGHATLYWYRQILGQGPELLVQFQDESVVDDSQLPKDRFSAERLKGVDSTLKIQPAELGDSAMYLCARSPPPEVWKDFQETQYFGPGTRLLVL.

With respect to this clonotype: One junction end disagrees with the germline gene, perhaps due to a read error. This chain uses TRBV29-1 with TRBJ1-1; TRBD1 is a possible D gene (6 bases). The CDR3 length is 13 residues. Germline-derived CDR1 and CDR2 are SQVTM and ANQGSEA. The CDR3 spells CSVAGQRSTEVFF. CDR3 coding DNA: TGCAGCGTGGCAGGACAGAGGAGCACTGAAGTTTTCTTT.

Points on this clonotype: It is likely a read error, because the conserved phenylalanine at the end of the CDR3 is missing. The limits of the CDR3 on the DNA are not certain, so only TCRdb's listed CDR3 is given. This chain uses TRBV29-1 with TRBJ1-1. The length of the CDR3 is 12 amino acids, counting both ends. Germline CDR1 and CDR2: SQVTM and ANQGSEA. The CDR3 sequence: CSVGKGSTETFI.

In regard to this clonotype: The germline gene is not matched at one end of the junction; a read error may be the cause. J is TRBJ2-5 and V is TRBV11-2, with 12 positions matching TRBD2. The CDR3 contains 16 residues. The germline V gene encodes CDR1 SGHAT and CDR2 FQNNGV. The CDR3 DNA follows: TGTGCCAGCAGCACACTAGCGGGAGGCTCGTGGGAGACCCACTACTTC. As protein: CASSTLAGGSWETHYF.